These 20 T cell receptor beta chains originate from one sample sequenced in a study of response to subunit inactivated influenza vaccine. One entry per CDR3 protein, called by TCRdb with MiXCR from the RT-PCR reads. This sample has hundreds of thousands of distinct CDR3 sequences; more than 11% occur once, and the top ten carry around 6.5%. Sequences were derived from PBMCs from blood, sampled 14 days before vaccination. Receptors originate from a man aged 50 to 59 who received an inactivated influenza vaccine.

The chain joins TRBV20-1 to TRBJ2-4; D not resolved. Trimming shortened V by 6 bases and J by 9 bases, and 12 bases separated the two germline ends. Per the germline V gene, CDR1 is DFQATT and CDR2 is SNEGSKA (reference sequence). The CDR3 totals 11 residues. CDR3 DNA sequence: TGCAGTGCAAGGATCTATGGCATTCAGTACTTC. This gives the protein CSARIYGIQYF.

This chain links TRBV13 with TRBJ1-5, with D perhaps TRBD1 (5 bases). In germline, CDR1 is PRHDT, CDR2 FYEKMQ (reference sequence). The CDR3 has 12 amino acids. The V and J ends lost 5 bases and 11 bases respectively, with 13 bases between them. The CDR3 is CASSPETASQHF. CDR3 coding DNA: TGTGCCAGCAGCCCCGAGACAGCCTCCCAGCATTTT.

The chain links TRBV7-9 to TRBJ2-1, with 7 positions matching TRBD1. The CDR3 is 15 amino acids. Germline values: CDR1 SEHNR, CDR2 FQNEAQ (reference sequence). The V gene end was trimmed by 5 bases and the J gene end by 9 bases; junction bases not matched to a gene: 13. The DNA of the CDR3 is TGTGCCAGCAGCCCCGGCGACAGGGCCAGGGGTGAGCAGTTCTTC. Translated, it gives CASSPGDRARGEQFF.

The CDR3 sequence is CASSPNTGVQETQYF. The DNA for the CDR3 is TGTGCCAGCAGCCCGAATACAGGGGTACAAGAGACCCAGTACTTC. The rearrangement joins TRBV11-2 to TRBJ2-5, with 7 nucleotides matching TRBD1. V lost 5 bases, J lost 2 bases, and 8 bases stayed unmatched. Germline CDR1 reads SGHAT; CDR2 reads FQNNGV. The length of the CDR3 is 15 residues.

This clonotype was counted once. The J gene is TRBJ2-5, the V gene TRBV5-5, with 9 positions matching TRBD1. J was trimmed by 4 bases and V by 1 base; bases with no gene match: 2. The V gene's germline CDR1 is SGHKS and CDR2 YYEKEE (reference sequence). This CDR3 is built from 14 residues. The CDR3 is CASSLTGGAETQYF. The CDR3 DNA reads as TGTGCCAGCAGCTTGACAGGGGGCGCAGAGACCCAGTACTTC.

The rearrangement links TRBV11-3 to TRBJ2-5, with D perhaps matching TRBD1 (6 bases). The length of the CDR3 is 15 residues. CDR1 is SGHNT and CDR2 is YENEEA in the germline V gene. The ends were cut back, 5 bases at V and 4 bases at J, with 17 bases in the middle. This CDR3 is CASSPRGQGLETQYF. CDR3 DNA: TGTGCCAGCAGCCCAAGAGGTCAGGGGTTAGAGACCCAGTACTTC.

The chain uses TRBV20-1 and TRBJ1-1; perhaps TRBD1 as D (5 bases). Germline CDR1 is DFQATT and CDR2 is SNEGSKA (reference sequence). This CDR3 region has 16 residues. V lost 6 bases and J 4 bases, leaving 24 bases between the germline ends. CDR3 sequence reads: CSASRLRGLLGTEAFF. As DNA, the CDR3 is TGCAGTGCGAGCCGGCTCCGGGGCCTGTTGGGCACTGAAGCTTTCTTT.

A few counts support this clonotype. The rearrangement links TRBV12-3 or TRBV12-4 to TRBJ2-7; D tentatively reads TRBD1 or TRBD2 (5 bases each). The ends were cut back, 2 bases at V and 2 bases at J, with 10 bases in the middle. This CDR3 comprises 14 residues. The CDR3 DNA sequence: TGTGCCAGCAGTTTAATGAGGGACCCCTACGAGCAGTACTTC. Its translation is CASSLMRDPYEQYF.

This clonotype was detected ten times or more. This chain connects TRBV12-3 or TRBV12-4 to TRBJ2-1; 7 bases match TRBD1. This CDR3 region has 14 residues. Trimming at V came to 6 bases and at J to 4 bases, leaving 6 bases not matched to a gene. CDR3: CASSRTGHYNEQFF. The CDR3 DNA is TGTGCCAGCAGCCGGACAGGACATTACAATGAGCAGTTCTTC.

This CDR3 is CATSRDRTGIYEQYF. For the CDR3, the DNA is TGTGCCACCAGCAGAGATCGGACAGGGATCTACGAGCAGTACTTC. The chain couples TRBV15 to TRBJ2-7; TRBD1 agrees at 8 bases. The ends lost 0 bases at V and 3 bases at J; junction bases unmatched: 4. The CDR3 consists of 15 residues. In germline, CDR1 is LNHNV, CDR2 YYDKDF (reference sequence).

In this sample, this clonotype turned up a few times. The CDR3 reads CASSHTGASGTGEQYF. CDR3 bases: TGTGCCAGCAGCCATACTGGGGCTAGCGGAACGGGCGAGCAGTACTTC. The chain combines TRBV7-2 with TRBJ2-7; 7 bases are a match to TRBD2. CDR3 length: 16 residues. Trimming took 5 bases from V and 6 from J; bases not matched to a gene: 16. Per germline, CDR1 SGHTA and CDR2 FQGNSA. The whole variable domain, filled in from reference TRBV7-2 and TRBJ2-7, reads GAGVSQSPSNKVTEKGKDVELRCDPISGHTALYWYRQSLGQGLEFLIYFQGNSAPDKSGLPSDRFSAERTGGSVSTLTIQRTQQEDSAVYLCASSHTGASGTGEQYFGPGTRLTVT.

This clonotype was seen more than once but under ten times. The rearrangement links TRBV28 to TRBJ2-1, with 12 bases lining up with TRBD1. The CDR3 runs to 16 residues. Germline V gene data show CDR1 as MDHEN and CDR2 as SYDVKM. Losses at the gene ends were 4 bases for V and 6 bases for J; bases not matched to a gene: 7. The CDR3 protein is CASSSNRDRGLNEQFF. CDR3 bases: TGTGCCAGCAGTTCGAACCGGGACAGGGGGCTCAATGAGCAGTTCTTC.

This clonotype was seen just once. This chain uses TRBV3-1 with TRBJ2-7; 9 bases are a match to TRBD2. CDR3 size: 15 residues. Trimming cost V 3 bases and J 0 bases; bases outside gene matches: 3. Germline CDR1 and CDR2: LGHDT and YNNKEL (reference sequence). This CDR3 reads CASSHETSGSYEQYF. The CDR3 coding sequence is TGTGCCAGCAGCCATGAGACTAGCGGCTCCTACGAGCAGTACTTC.

The chain is built from TRBV6-2 or TRBV6-3 and TRBJ2-7; the D gene is possibly TRBD1 (6 bases). Germline loops: CDR1 MNHEY, CDR2 SVGEGT. The CDR3 is made up of 14 amino acids. Trimming shortened V by 6 bases and J by 4 bases, and 16 bases separated the two germline ends. CDR3 DNA: TGTGCCAGCAGACTACAGGGCCAGGTGTACGAGCAGTACTTC. Residues: CASRLQGQVYEQYF.

This clonotype was counted only a few times. This CDR3 reads CASSELGTSDQPQETQYF. In DNA form, the CDR3 reads TGTGCCAGCAGTGAGCTTGGGACTAGCGATCAGCCTCAAGAGACCCAGTACTTC. V gene TRBV2 combines with J gene TRBJ2-5; 10 nucleotides align to TRBD2. With 3 bases clipped from V and 2 bases from J, the junction kept 12 bases outside the gene matches. Germline V gene lookup returns CDR1 SNHLY and CDR2 FYNNEI. The CDR3 sequence is 18 residues long.

J is TRBJ2-7 and V is TRBV11-2, with unresolved D. The CDR3 extends over 15 amino acids. Deletions cut 0 bases from V and 3 bases from J, with 12 bases between. CDR1 and CDR2 (germline): SGHAT, FQNNGV. The CDR3 loop is CASSLDLIGYYEQYF. CDR3 DNA sequence: TGTGCCAGCAGCTTAGATCTTATAGGGTACTACGAGCAGTACTTC. Combining the CDR3 with reference TRBV11-2 and TRBJ2-7 gives the whole variable domain EAGVAQSPRYKIIEKRQSVAFWCNPISGHATLYWYQQILGQGPKLLIQFQNNGVVDDSQLPKDRFSAERLKGVDSTLKIQPAKLEDSAVYLCASSLDLIGYYEQYFGPGTRLTVT.

This clonotype came up a few times. V is TRBV7-2 and J is TRBJ2-7; no definite D call. Trimming took 3 bases from V and 3 from J, leaving 15 bases between them. The CDR3 extends over 15 amino acids. Per germline, CDR1 SGHTA and CDR2 FQGNSA. The DNA of the CDR3 is TGTGCCAGCAGCTTTATAGGGCTAGAGAGCTACGAGCAGTACTTC. Translating gives CASSFIGLESYEQYF.

In its sample, this clonotype was seen many times. The V gene is TRBV6-1, the J gene TRBJ1-2; 10 bases match TRBD1. In germline, CDR1 is MNHNS, CDR2 SASEGT. The CDR3 has 14 amino acids. V shed 6 bases, J shed 5 bases, and the junction held 6 bases outside the gene matches. This chain's CDR3 is CASSRQGADYGYTF. CDR3 coding DNA: TGTGCCAGCAGCAGACAGGGGGCGGATTATGGCTACACCTTC.

This chain connects TRBV29-1 to TRBJ2-5; the D gene is possibly TRBD1 (7 bases). The CDR3 is 15 residues long. V was pared by 3 bases and J by 4 bases, with 18 bases between. CDR1 and CDR2 from the germline V gene are SQVTM and ANQGSEA. The CDR3 coding sequence is TGCAGCGTTGACGGCGGAGGGGGCTGGGGAGAGACCCAGTACTTC. As protein: CSVDGGGGWGETQYF. Looking up the rest from reference TRBV29-1 and TRBJ2-5 gives the full variable domain: SAVISQKPSRDICQRGTSLTIQCQVDSQVTMMFWYRQQPGQSLTLIATANQGSEATYESGFVIDKFPISRPNLTFSTLTVSNMSPEDSSIYLCSVDGGGGWGETQYFGPGTRLLVL.

This clonotype was recorded a few times. The V call is TRBV10-3, the J call TRBJ2-4; TRBD1 agrees at 10 bases. CDR3 size: 16 residues. Germline V lookup: CDR1 ENHRY, CDR2 SYGVKD. With V trimmed by 3 bases and J by 4 bases, 6 bases remained unmatched. Here the CDR3 reads CAISDSGQGNKNIQYF. As DNA, the CDR3 is TGTGCCATCAGTGATTCGGGACAGGGGAATAAAAACATTCAGTACTTC.